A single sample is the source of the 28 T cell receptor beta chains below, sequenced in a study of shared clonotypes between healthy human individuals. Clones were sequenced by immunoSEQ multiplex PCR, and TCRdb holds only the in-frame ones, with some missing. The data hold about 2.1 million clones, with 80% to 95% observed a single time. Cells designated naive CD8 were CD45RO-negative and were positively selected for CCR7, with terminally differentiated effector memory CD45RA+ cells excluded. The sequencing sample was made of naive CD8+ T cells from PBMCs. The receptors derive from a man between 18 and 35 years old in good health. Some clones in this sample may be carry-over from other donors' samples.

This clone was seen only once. DNA of the CDR3: TGTGCCAGCAGCTTAGGTTATCCTAGCGGGAGTGTGGATGAGCAGTTCTTC. Protein sequence: CASSLGYPSGSVDEQFF. The chain employs TRBV13 and TRBJ2-1; 10 bases line up with TRBD2. J lost 8 bases, V lost 0 bases, and 10 bases had no gene match. Looked up from germline, CDR1 is PRHDT and CDR2 is FYEKMQ (reference sequence). This CDR3 is 17 amino acids long.

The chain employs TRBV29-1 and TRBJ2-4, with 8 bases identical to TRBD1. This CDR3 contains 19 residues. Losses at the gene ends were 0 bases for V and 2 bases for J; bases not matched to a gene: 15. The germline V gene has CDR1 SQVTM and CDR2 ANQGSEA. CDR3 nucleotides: TGCAGCGTTGAAGATGCGGGACAGGAGTCCAAGGTGCCCAAAAACATTCAGTACTTC. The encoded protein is CSVEDAGQESKVPKNIQYF. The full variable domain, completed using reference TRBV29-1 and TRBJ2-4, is SAVISQKPSRDICQRGTSLTIQCQVDSQVTMMFWYRQQPGQSLTLIATANQGSEATYESGFVIDKFPISRPNLTFSTLTVSNMSPEDSSIYLCSVEDAGQESKVPKNIQYFGAGTRLSVL.

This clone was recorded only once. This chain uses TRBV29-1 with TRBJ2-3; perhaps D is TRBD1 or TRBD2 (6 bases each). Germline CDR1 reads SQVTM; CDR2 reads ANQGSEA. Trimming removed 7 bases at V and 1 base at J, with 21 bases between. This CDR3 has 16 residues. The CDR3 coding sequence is TGCAGCGCCCTGGGGGATGCTAGGGGGGGCACAGATACGCAGTATTTT. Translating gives CSALGDARGGTDTQYF.

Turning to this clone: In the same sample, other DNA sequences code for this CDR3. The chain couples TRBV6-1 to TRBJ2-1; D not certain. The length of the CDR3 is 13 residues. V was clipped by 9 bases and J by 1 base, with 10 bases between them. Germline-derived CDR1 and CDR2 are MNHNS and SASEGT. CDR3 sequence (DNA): TGTGCCAGTAGGGAAGGGTCCTACAATGAGCAGTTCTTC. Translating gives CASREGSYNEQFF.

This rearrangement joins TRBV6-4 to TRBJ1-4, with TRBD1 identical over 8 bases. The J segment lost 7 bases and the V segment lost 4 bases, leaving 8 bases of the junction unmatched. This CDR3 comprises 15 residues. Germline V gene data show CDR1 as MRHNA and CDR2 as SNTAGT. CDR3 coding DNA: TGTGCCAGCAGTGGGCACAGGGGGTTGAGTGAAAAACTGTTTTTT. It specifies CASSGHRGLSEKLFF.

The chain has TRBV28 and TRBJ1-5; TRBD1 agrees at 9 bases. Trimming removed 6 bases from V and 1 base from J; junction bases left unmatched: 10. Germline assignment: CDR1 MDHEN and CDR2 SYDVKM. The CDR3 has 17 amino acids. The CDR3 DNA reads TGTGCCAGCAGGCAAGAAAGTGGGACAGGGAGCAATCAGCCCCAGCATTTT. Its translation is CASRQESGTGSNQPQHF.

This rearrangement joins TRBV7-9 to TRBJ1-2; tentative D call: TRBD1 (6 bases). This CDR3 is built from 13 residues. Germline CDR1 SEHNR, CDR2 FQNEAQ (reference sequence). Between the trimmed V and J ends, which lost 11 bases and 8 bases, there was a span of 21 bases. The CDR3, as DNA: TGTGCCTCCCGAGGACAGCCTATCGAGGGCTACACCTTC. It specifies CASRGQPIEGYTF.

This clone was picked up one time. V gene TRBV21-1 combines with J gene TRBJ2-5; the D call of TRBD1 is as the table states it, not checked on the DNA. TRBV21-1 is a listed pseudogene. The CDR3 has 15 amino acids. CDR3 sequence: CATIGPGQGAETQYF. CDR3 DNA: TGTGCCACCATAGGTCCGGGACAGGGAGCGGAGACCCAGTACTTC.

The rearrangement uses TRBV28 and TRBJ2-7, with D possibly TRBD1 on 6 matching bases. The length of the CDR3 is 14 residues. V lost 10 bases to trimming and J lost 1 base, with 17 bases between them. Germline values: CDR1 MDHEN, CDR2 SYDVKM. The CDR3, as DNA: TGTGCCACTATGACAGGAGGAAGGTCCTACGAGCAGTACTTC. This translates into CATMTGGRSYEQYF.

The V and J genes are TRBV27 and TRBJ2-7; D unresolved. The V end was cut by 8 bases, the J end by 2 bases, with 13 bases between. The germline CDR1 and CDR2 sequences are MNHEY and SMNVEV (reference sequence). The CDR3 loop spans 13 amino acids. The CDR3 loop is CASGRSGAYEQYF. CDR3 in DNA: TGTGCCAGCGGGCGGTCTGGGGCCTACGAGCAGTACTTC.

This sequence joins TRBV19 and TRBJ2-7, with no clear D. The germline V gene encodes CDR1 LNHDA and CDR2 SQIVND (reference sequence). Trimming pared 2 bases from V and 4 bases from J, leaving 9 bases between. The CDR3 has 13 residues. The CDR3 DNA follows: TGTGCCAGTAGTATATTCCATCGATACGAGCAGTACTTC. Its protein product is CASSIFHRYEQYF.

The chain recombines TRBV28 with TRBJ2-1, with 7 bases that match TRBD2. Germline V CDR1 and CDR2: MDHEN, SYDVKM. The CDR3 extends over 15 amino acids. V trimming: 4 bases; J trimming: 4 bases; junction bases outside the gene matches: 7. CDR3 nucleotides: TGTGCCAGCAGTTCTACGACTAGCCGATACAATGAGCAGTTCTTC. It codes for CASSSTTSRYNEQFF.

The CDR3: CASSLAGQGETQYF. As DNA, the CDR3 is TGTGCCAGCAGCTTGGCGGGGCAAGGGGAGACCCAGTACTTC. The V gene is TRBV5-6, the J gene TRBJ2-5, with D perhaps given as TRBD1 or TRBD2 (5 bases each). The CDR3 is made up of 14 amino acids. Germline values: CDR1 SGHDT, CDR2 YYEEEE. V lost 0 bases and J 5 bases, leaving 11 bases between the germline ends. The full variable domain, rest sourced from reference TRBV5-6 and TRBJ2-5, is DAGVTQSPTHLIKTRGQQVTLRCSPKSGHDTVSWYQQALGQGPQFIFQYYEEEERQRGNFPDRFSGHQFPNYSSELNVNALLLGDSALYLCASSLAGQGETQYFGPGTRLLVL.

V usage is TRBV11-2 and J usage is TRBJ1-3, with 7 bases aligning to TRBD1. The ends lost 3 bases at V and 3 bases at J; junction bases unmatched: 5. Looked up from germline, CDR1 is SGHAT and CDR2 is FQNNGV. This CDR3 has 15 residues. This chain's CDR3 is CASSFERTGGNTIYF. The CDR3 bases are TGTGCCAGCAGCTTCGAACGGACAGGTGGAAACACCATATATTTT.

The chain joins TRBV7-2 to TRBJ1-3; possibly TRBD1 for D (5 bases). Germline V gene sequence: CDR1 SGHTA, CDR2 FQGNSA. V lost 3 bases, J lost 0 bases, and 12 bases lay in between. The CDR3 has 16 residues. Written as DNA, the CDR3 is TGTGCCAGCAGCTTTTTTGGGGGACCCTCTGGAAACACCATATATTTT. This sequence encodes CASSFFGGPSGNTIYF.

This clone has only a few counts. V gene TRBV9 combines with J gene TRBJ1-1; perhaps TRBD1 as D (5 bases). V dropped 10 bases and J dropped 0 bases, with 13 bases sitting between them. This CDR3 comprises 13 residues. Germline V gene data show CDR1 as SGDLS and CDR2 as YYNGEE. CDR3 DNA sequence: TGTGCCGCCGGGATACAGGTGAACACTGAAGCTTTCTTT. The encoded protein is CAAGIQVNTEAFF.

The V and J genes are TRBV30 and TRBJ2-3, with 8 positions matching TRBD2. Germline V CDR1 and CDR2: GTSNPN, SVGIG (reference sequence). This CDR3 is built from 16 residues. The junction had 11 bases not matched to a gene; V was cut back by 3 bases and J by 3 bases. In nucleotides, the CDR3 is TGTGCCTGGAGCTCCCCCTTAGCGGGATCTACAGATACGCAGTATTTT. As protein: CAWSSPLAGSTDTQYF.

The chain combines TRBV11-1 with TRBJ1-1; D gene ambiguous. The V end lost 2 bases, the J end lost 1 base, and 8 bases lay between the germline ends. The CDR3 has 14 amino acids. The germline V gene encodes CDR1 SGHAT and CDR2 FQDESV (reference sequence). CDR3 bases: TGTGCCAGCAGCTTAATCTTCCAGAACACTGAAGCTTTCTTT. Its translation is CASSLIFQNTEAFF.

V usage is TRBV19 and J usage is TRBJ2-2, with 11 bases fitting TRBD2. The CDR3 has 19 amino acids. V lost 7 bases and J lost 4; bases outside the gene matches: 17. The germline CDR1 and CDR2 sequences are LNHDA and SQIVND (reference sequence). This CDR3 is CASTLLYVTSGSGTGELFF. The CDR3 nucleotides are TGTGCCAGTACCCTCCTTTATGTAACTAGCGGGAGCGGCACCGGGGAGCTGTTTTTT.

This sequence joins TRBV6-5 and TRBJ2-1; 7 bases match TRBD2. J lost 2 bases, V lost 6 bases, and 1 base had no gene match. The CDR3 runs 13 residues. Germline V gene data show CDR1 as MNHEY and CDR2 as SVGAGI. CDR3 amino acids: CASRGGAYNEQFF. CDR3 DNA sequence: TGTGCCAGCAGGGGGGGGGCCTACAATGAGCAGTTCTTC.

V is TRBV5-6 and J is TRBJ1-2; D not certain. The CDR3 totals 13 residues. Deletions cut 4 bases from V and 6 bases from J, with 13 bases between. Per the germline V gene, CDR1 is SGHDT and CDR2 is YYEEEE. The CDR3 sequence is CASSARWADGYTF. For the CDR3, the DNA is TGTGCCAGCAGCGCGCGCTGGGCAGATGGCTACACCTTC.

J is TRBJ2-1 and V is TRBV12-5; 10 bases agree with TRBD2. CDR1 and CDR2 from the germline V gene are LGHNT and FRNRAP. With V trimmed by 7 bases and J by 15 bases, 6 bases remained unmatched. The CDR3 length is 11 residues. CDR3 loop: CASALGLAAFF. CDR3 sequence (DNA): TGTGCTAGTGCCCTCGGACTAGCGGCGTTCTTC.

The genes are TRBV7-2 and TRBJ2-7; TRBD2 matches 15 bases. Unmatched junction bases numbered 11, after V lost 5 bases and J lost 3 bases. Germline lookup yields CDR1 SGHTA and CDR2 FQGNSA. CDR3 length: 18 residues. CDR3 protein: CASSLTGLAGGKGYEQYF. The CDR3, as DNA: TGTGCCAGCAGCCTCACGGGACTAGCGGGAGGTAAAGGCTACGAGCAGTACTTC.

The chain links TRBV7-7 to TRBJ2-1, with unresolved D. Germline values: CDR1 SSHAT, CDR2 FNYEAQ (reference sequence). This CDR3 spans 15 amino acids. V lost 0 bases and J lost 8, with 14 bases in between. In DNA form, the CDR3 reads TGTGCCAGCAGCTTAGCGTTTTCTCCTACGGATGAGCAGTTCTTC. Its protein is CASSLAFSPTDEQFF.

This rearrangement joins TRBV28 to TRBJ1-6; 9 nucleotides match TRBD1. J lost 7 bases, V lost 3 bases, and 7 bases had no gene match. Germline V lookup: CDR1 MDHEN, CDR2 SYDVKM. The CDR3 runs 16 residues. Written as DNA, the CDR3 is TGTGCCAGCAGTTTTACAGGGGGCGAGGGGAATTCACCCCTCCACTTT. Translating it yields CASSFTGGEGNSPLHF. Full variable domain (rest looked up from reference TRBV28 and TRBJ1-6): DVKVTQSSRYLVKRTGEKVFLECVQDMDHENMFWYRQDPGLGLRLIYFSYDVKMKEKGDIPEGYSVSREKKERFSLILESASTNQTSMYLCASSFTGGEGNSPLHFGNGTRLTVT.

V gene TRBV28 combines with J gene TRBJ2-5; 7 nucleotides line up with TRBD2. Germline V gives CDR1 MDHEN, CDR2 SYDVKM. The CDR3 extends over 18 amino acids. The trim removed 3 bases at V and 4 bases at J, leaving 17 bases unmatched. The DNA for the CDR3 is TGTGCCAGCAGTTTTGGCGTGGCCGGGGGGAGACGGGGAGAGACCCAGTACTTC. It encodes CASSFGVAGGRRGETQYF.

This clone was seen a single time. The CDR3 loop reads CASSYPPGQQSNEQFF. The CDR3 DNA is TGTGCCAGCAGCTACCCACCGGGACAGCAGTCCAATGAGCAGTTCTTC. The chain combines TRBV7-9 with TRBJ2-1, with 7 nucleotides matching TRBD1. Germline V lookup: CDR1 SEHNR, CDR2 FQNEAQ (reference sequence). J was trimmed by 6 bases and V by 4 bases; bases with no gene match: 12. The CDR3 length is 16 residues.

The CDR3 DNA follows: TGTGCCACCAGCAGGAAGATGAAACAGGGTAGGGAGACCCAGTACTTC. Its translation: CATSRKMKQGRETQYF. This sequence joins TRBV15 and TRBJ2-5; tentatively, D is TRBD1 (6 bases). There are 16 residues in the CDR3. Germline V gives CDR1 LNHNV, CDR2 YYDKDF (reference sequence). V was trimmed by 3 bases and J by 5 bases, leaving 19 bases between them.